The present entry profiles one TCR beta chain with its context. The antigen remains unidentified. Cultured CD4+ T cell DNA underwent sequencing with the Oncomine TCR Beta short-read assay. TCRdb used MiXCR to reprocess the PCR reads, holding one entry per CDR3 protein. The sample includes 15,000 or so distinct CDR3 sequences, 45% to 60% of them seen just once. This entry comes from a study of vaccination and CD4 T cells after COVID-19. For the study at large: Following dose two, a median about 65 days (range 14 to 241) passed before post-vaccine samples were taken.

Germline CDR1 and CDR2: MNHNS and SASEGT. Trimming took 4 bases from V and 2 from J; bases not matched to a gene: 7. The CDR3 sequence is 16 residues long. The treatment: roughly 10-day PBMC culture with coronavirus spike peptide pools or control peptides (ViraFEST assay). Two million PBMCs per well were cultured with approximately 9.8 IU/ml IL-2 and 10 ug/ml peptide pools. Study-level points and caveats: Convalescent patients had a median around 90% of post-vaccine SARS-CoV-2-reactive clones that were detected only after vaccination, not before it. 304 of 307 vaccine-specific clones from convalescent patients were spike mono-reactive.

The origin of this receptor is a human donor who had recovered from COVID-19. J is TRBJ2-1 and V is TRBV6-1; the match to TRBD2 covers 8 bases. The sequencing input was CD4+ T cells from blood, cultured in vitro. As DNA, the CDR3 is TGTGCCAGCAGTGGATTCAGTAGCGGGGCCTACAATGAGCAGTTCTTC. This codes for CASSGFSSGAYNEQFF.